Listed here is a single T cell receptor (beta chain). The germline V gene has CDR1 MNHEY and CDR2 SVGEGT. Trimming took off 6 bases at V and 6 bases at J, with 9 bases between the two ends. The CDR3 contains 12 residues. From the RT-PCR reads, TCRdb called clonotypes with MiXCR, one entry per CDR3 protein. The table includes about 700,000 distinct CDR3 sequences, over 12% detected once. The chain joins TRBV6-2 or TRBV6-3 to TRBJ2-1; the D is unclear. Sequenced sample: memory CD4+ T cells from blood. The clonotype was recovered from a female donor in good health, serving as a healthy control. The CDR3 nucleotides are TGTGCCAGCAGCCTCCCCCGCAATGAGCAGTTCTTC. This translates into CASSLPRNEQFF.